These T cell receptor beta chains were read from a single sample in a study of Ad26.COV2.S vaccination and SARS-CoV-2 variants. The data were produced by immunoSEQ multiplex PCR, yet TCRdb's version contains in-frame clones alone and is incomplete. Among about 280,000 clones listed, 87% were seen once. Sequenced here: peripheral blood, sampled in a trial of Ad26.COV2.S vaccine versus placebo. These receptors all stem from a person between 18 and 65 years old who received the Ad26.COV2.S COVID-19 vaccine or a placebo. Both conserved end residues are part of each CDR3. D genes are given only for firm matches. Clone size is given for some rows only: seen once, a few or many times, or a class if the clone is expanded.

>TRBV2|NA|TRBD2|TRBJ2-7
TGTGCCAGCAGTGAAAGGGCGAGCGGGAGCTCCTACGAGCAGTACTTC
CASSERASGSSYEQYF
>TRBV6-5|NA|TRBD1|TRBJ1-3
TGTGCCAGCACCAACTTCGGGACAGGGAAAAACACCATATATTTT
CASTNFGTGKNTIYF
>TRBV15|NA|NA|TRBJ1-4
TGTGCCACCAGCAGAGAAAGGGGAAAACTGTTTTTT
CATSRERGKLFF
>TRBV10-3|NA|TRBD1|TRBJ1-1
TGTGCCATCAGTCGGGACAGGGGGAGACTCGCTGAAGCTTTCTTT
CAISRDRGRLAEAFF
>TRBV5-1|NA|NA|TRBJ2-7
TGCGCCAGCAGCCCTATTCCAGGCACCGTTAACCGGGAGCAGTACTTC
CASSPIPGTVNREQYF
>TRBV5-4|NA|NA|TRBJ2-1
TGTGCCAGCAGCTTTGGACCCTCCTACAATGAGCAGTTCTTC
CASSFGPSYNEQFF
>TRBV7-9|once|TRBD1|TRBJ2-1
TGTGCCAGCAGGCGACAGGGGGATGCCTACAATGAGCAGTTCTTC
CASRRQGDAYNEQFF
>TRBV10-2|NA|NA|TRBJ2-5
TGCGCCAGCAGTGGAGGGGGACGAGAGACCCAGTACTTC
CASSGGGRETQYF
>TRBV5-1|NA|NA|TRBJ2-2
TGCGCCAGCAGCTTGGGACAGCACAACACCGGGGAGCTGTTTTTT
CASSLGQHNTGELFF
>TRBV14|NA|NA|TRBJ1-1
TGTGCCAGCAGCCACTCTCGCAGCTATGAAGCTTTCTTT
CASSHSRSYEAFF
>TRBV25-1|NA|NA|TRBJ2-2
TGTGCCAGCAGTGATGGGTCCCTGGGGTTTAACACCGGGGAGCTGTTTTTT
CASSDGSLGFNTGELFF
>TRBV6-5|NA|TRBD1|TRBJ1-2
TGTGCCAGCAGTCCAGGGGGAGCGTCCCCCTATGGCTACACCTTC
CASSPGGASPYGYTF
>TRBV28|NA|NA|TRBJ1-2
TGTGCCAGCAGTTTAGGGGTTGCTAACTATGGCTACACCTTC
CASSLGVANYGYTF
>TRBV30|NA|NA|TRBJ1-4
TGTGCCTGGAGTCCAAGACAGGCTCGTGAAAAACTGTTTTTT
CAWSPRQAREKLFF
>TRBV6-4|NA|TRBD1|TRBJ1-5
TGTGCCAGCAGTGCAGGGGGCGGTCAGCCCCAGCATTTT
CASSAGGGQPQHF
>TRBV19|NA|TRBD2|TRBJ2-3
TGTGCCAGTAGTATTGGGCTAGCGGGGGGGCAAAATACGCAGTATTTT
CASSIGLAGGQNTQYF
>TRBV11-2|NA|TRBD1|TRBJ2-7
TGTGCCAGCAGCTCCCTCCGCCAGGGGGCTAAGTACTTC
CASSSLRQGAKYF
>TRBV27|NA|TRBD1|TRBJ1-6
TGTGCCAGCAGTTGGGGGAGGAACAGGGGATCTAATTCACCCCTCCACTTT
CASSWGRNRGSNSPLHF
>TRBV5-8|NA|NA|TRBJ2-7
TGTGCCAGCTTCCGCGCGGGCTGGAGCTACGAGCAGTACTTC
CASFRAGWSYEQYF
>TRBV25-1|NA|NA|TRBJ1-6
TGTGCCAGCAGTGCACCCGGGCCGAGCTCCTATAATTCACCCCTCCACTTT
CASSAPGPSSYNSPLHF
>TRBV7-9|NA|NA|TRBJ1-2
TGTGCCAGCAGCTTAGCGCCGGTCGGTATGGGCTATGGCTACACCTTC
CASSLAPVGMGYGYTF
>TRBV7-2|NA|NA|TRBJ2-7
TGTGCCAGCAGCTCTATAAGCTACGAGCAGTACTTC
CASSSISYEQYF
>TRBV27|NA|NA|TRBJ2-3
TGTGCCAGCAGTTTGCAGGGGGGATGGGGCACAGATACGCAGTATTTT
CASSLQGGWGTDTQYF
>TRBV20-1|NA|NA|TRBJ1-5
TGCAGTGCTAGTAAAGCAGGGGTGACGGATCAGCCCCAGCATTTT
CSASKAGVTDQPQHF
>TRBV10-3|NA|NA|TRBJ2-1
TGTGCCATCAGTTCAAACGGAGGGGAGCAGTTCTTC
CAISSNGGEQFF
>TRBV30|NA|NA|TRBJ1-5
TGTGCCTGGACGTCAGGGCTAAGCAATCAGCCCCAGCATTTT
CAWTSGLSNQPQHF
>TRBV10-2|NA|NA|TRBJ2-7
TGCGCCAGCAGTGAGTCGGTAGGGGGACACGAGCAGTACTTC
CASSESVGGHEQYF
>TRBV30|NA|NA|TRBJ2-5
TGTGCCTGGGCCCCGACAGGACAAGAGACCCAGTACTTC
CAWAPTGQETQYF